The clone carrying this TCR beta chain was seen a few times. What it binds is unknown. RNA transcripts yielded amplified TCR beta CDR3 regions. The study used the HTBI primer set for a first-round RT-PCR of the TCR CDR3. From the multiplex PCR reads, TCRdb called clonotypes with MiXCR, one entry per CDR3 protein. The sample consists of some 400,000 distinct CDR3 sequences, around 14% of them appearing once. These data come from a study of T cells in Graves' hyperthyroidism and ophthalmopathy. Findings and caveats of the study: In validation, the model predicted ophthalmopathy. These predictions came a median approximately 5.9 months before onset.

Germline assignment: CDR1 DFQATT and CDR2 SNEGSKA (reference sequence). Trimming took 0 bases from V and 3 from J; bases not matched to a gene: 2. This CDR3 has 14 residues. The rearrangement uses TRBV20-1 and TRBJ2-3; 8 positions agree with TRBD2. The sequencing input was blood. This receptor was identified in a woman aged 60-70 years with Graves' hyperthyroidism. Here the CDR3 reads CSARDIAGTDTQYF. The CDR3, as DNA: TGCAGTGCTAGAGATATAGCGGGGACAGATACGCAGTATTTT.